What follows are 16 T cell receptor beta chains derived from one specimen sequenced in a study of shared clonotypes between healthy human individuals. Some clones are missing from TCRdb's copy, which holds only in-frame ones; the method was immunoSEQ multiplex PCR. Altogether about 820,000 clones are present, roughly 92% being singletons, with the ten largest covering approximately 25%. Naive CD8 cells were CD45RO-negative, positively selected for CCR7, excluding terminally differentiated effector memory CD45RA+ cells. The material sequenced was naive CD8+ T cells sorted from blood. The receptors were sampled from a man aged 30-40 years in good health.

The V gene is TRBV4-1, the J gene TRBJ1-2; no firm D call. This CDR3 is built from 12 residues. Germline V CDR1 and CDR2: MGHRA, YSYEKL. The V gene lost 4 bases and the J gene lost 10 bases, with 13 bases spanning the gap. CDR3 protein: CASSLPRGYYTF. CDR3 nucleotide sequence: TGCGCCAGCAGCCTGCCGCGCGGCTACTACACCTTC.

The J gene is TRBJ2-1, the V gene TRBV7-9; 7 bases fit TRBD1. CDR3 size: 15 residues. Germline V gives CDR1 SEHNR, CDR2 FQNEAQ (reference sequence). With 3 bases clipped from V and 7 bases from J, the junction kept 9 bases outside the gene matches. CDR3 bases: TGTGCCAGCAGCTTCCGAGACAGGGTGGGGAATGAGCAGTTCTTC. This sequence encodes CASSFRDRVGNEQFF.

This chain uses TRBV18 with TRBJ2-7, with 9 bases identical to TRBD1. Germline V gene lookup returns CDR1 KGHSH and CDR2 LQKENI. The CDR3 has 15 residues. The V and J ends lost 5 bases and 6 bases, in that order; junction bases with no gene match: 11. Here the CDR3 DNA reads TGTGCCAGCTCAACGACGGACAGGGGAAGGGGCGAGCAGTACTTC. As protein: CASSTTDRGRGEQYF.

The CDR3: CASIDTPNDYEQFF. In DNA, the CDR3 is TGTGCCAGCATCGATACTCCCAATGACTATGAGCAGTTCTTC. This chain joins TRBV5-5 and TRBJ2-1; no definite D call. The CDR3 has 14 amino acids. The germline gives CDR1 SGHKS, CDR2 YYEKEE (reference sequence). V gave up 6 bases and J gave up 8 bases, with 18 bases separating them.

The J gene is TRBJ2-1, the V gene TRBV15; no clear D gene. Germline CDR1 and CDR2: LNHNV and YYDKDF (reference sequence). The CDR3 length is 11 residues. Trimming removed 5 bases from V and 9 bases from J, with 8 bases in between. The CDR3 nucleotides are TGTGCCACCAGCGCAGGTGGTGAGCAGTTCTTC. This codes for CATSAGGEQFF.

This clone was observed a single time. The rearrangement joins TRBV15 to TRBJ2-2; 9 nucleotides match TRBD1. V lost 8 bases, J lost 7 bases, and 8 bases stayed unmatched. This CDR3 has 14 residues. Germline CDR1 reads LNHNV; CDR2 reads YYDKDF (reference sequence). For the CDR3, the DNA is TGTGCCACCCAACGGACAGGGGAGGGCGGGGAGCTGTTTTTT. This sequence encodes CATQRTGEGGELFF.

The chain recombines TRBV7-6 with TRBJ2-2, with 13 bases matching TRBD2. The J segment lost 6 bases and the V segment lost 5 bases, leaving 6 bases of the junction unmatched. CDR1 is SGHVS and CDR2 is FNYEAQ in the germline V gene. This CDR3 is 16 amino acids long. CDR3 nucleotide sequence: TGTGCCAGCAGCGATCGGACTAGCGGGAGACCCGGGGAGCTGTTTTTT. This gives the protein CASSDRTSGRPGELFF.

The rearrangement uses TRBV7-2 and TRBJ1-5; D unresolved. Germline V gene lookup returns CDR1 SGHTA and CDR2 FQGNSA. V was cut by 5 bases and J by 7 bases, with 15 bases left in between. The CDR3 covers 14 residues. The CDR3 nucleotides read TGTGCCAGCAGCCAAGACACTTCCGGCCAGCCCCAGCATTTT. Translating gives CASSQDTSGQPQHF.

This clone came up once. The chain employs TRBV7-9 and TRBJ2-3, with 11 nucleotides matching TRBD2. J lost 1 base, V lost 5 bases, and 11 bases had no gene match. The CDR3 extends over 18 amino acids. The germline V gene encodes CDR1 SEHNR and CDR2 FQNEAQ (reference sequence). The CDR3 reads CASSRTRSGRARTDTQYF. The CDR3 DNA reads TGTGCCAGCAGCCGAACGCGTAGCGGGAGGGCGCGCACAGATACGCAGTATTTT.

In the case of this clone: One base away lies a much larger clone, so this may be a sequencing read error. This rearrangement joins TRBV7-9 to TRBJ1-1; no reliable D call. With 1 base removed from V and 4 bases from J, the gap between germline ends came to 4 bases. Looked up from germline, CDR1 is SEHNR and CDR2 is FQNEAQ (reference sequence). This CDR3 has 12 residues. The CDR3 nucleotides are TGTGCCAGCAGCTTAGGGATCACTGAAGCTTTCTTT. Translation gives CASSLGITEAFF.

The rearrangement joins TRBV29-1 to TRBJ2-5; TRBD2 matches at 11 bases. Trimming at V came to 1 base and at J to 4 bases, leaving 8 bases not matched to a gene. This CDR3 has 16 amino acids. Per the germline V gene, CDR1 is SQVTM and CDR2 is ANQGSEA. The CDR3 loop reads CSVEGVAGGLVETQYF. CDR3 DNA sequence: TGCAGCGTTGAAGGAGTAGCGGGAGGGTTAGTAGAGACCCAGTACTTC.

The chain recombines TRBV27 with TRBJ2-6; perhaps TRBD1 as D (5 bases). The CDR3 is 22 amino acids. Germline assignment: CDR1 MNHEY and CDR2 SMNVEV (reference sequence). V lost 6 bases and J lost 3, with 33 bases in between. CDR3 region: CASSPNPFMDTVVVGGANVLTF. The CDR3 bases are TGTGCCAGCAGCCCAAACCCTTTTATGGACACGGTGGTGGTAGGTGGGGCCAACGTCCTGACTTTC.

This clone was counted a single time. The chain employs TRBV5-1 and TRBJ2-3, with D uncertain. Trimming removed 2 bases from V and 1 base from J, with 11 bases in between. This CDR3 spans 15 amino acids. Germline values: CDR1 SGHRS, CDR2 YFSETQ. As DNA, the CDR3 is TGCGCCAGCAGCTTTGCCCCGCTAGGCACAGATACGCAGTATTTT. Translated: CASSFAPLGTDTQYF.

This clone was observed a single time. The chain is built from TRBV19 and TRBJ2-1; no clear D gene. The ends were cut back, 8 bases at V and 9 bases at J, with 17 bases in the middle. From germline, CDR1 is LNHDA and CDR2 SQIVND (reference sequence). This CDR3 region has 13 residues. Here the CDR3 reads CASLDGPKSEQFF. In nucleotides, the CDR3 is TGTGCCAGTCTCGATGGCCCTAAATCTGAGCAGTTCTTC. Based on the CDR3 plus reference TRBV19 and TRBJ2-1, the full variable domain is DGGITQSPKYLFRKEGQNVTLSCEQNLNHDAMYWYRQDPGQGLRLIYYSQIVNDFQKGDIAEGYSVSREKKESFPLTVTSAQKNPTAFYLCASLDGPKSEQFFGPGTRLTVL.

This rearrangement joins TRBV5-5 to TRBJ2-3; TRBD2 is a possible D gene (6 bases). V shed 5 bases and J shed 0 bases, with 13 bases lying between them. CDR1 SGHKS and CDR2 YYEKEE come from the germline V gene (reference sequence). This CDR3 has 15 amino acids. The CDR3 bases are TGTGCCAGCAGTTTAGGACTACCTAGCACAGATACGCAGTATTTT. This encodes CASSLGLPSTDTQYF.

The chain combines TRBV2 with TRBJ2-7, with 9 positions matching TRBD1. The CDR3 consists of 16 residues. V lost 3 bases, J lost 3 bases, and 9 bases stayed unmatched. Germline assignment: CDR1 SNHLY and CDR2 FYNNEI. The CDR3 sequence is CASSDLGTGYFYEQYF. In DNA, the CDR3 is TGTGCCAGCAGTGATTTAGGGACAGGGTATTTCTACGAGCAGTACTTC.